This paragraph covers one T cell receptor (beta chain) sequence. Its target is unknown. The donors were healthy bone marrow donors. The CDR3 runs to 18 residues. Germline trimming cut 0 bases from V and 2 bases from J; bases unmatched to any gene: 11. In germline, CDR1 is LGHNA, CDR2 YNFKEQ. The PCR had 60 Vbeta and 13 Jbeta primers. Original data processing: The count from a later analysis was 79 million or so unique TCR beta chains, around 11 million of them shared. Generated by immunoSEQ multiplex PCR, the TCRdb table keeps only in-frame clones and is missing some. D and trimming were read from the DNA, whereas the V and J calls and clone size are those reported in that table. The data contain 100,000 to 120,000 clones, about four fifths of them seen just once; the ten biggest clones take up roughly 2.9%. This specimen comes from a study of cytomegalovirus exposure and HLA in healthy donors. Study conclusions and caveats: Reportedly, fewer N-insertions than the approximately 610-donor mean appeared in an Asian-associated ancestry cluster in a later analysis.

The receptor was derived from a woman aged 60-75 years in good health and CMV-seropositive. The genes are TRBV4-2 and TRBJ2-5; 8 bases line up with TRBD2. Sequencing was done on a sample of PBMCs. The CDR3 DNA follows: TGTGCCAGCAGCCAAGAATCGGGGGGAGGCGGGAGGCAAGAGACCCAGTACTTC. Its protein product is CASSQESGGGGRQETQYF.